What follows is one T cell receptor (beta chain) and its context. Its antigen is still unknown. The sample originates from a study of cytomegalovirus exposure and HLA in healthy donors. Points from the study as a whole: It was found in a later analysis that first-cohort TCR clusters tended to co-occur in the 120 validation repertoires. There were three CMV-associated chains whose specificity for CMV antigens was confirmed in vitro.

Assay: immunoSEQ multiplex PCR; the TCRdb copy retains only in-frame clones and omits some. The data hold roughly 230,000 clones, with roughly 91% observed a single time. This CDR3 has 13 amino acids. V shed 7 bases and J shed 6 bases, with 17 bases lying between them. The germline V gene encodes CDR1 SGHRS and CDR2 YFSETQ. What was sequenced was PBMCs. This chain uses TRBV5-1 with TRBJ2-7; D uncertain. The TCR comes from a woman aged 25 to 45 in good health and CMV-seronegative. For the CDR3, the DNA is TGCGCCAGCCGACCCGAACTTGGTTCCGAGCAGTACTTC. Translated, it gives CASRPELGSEQYF.